This T cell receptor beta chain derives from a study of blood T cell repertoires in COVID-19. Study details: Both acute and convalescent COVID-19 samples were obtained from the United States, Italy and Spain. PBMCs, B-cell-depleted T cells, or T cells were the source of the cDNA or gDNA that made up the material.

Per the study methods: Using reference gene primer amplification, nucleated cell counts were estimated. Repertoires were generated with immunoSEQ multiplex PCR, while TCRdb's copy carries only in-frame clones and drops some. D and trimming were read from the DNA, whereas the V and J calls and clone size are those reported in that table. The table has about 280,000 clones, around 89% seen once. The sequenced material came from peripheral blood. This clonotype originated in a man aged 40-50 years with acute or convalescent COVID-19.

This CDR3 is CASSPATDIAKNIQYF. In nucleotides, the CDR3 is TGTGCCAGTAGTCCCGCGACAGATATAGCCAAAAACATTCAGTACTTC. The V and J genes are TRBV19 and TRBJ2-4; maybe TRBD1 (5 bases). Looked up from germline, CDR1 is LNHDA and CDR2 is SQIVND (reference sequence). With 5 bases removed from V and 0 bases from J, the gap between germline ends came to 14 bases. The CDR3 consists of 16 residues.